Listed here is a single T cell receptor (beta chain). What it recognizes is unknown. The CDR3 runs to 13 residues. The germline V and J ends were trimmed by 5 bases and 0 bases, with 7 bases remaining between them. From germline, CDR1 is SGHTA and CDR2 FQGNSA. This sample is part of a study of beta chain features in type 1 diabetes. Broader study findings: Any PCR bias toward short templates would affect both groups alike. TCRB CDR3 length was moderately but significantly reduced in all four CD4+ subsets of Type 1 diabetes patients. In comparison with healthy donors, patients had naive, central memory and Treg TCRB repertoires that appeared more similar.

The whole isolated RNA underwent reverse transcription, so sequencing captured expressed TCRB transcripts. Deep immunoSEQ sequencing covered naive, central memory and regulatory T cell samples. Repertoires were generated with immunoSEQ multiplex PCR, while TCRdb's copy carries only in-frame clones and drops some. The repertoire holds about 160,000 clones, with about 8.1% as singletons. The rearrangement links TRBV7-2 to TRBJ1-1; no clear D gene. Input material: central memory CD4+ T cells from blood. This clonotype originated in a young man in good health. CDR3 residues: CASSTQMNTEAFF. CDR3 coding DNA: TGTGCCAGCAGCACACAGATGAACACTGAAGCTTTCTTT.